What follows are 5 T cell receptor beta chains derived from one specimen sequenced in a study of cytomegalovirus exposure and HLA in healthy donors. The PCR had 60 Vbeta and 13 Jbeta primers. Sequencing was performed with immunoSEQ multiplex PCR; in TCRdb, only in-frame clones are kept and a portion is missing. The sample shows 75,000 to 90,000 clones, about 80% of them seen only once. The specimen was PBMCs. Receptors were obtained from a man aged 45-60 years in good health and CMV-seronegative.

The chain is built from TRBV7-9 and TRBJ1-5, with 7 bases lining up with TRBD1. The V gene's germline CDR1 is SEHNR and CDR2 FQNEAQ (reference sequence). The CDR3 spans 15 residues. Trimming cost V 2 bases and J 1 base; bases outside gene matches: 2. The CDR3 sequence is CASSLMTGSNQPQHF. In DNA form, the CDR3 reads TGTGCCAGCAGCTTAATGACAGGGAGCAATCAGCCCCAGCATTTT. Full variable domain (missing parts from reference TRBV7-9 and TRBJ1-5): DTGVSQNPRHKITKRGQNVTFRCDPISEHNRLYWYRQTLGQGPEFLTYFQNEAQLEKSRLLSDRFSAERPKGSFSTLEIQRTEQGDSAMYLCASSLMTGSNQPQHFGDGTRLSIL.

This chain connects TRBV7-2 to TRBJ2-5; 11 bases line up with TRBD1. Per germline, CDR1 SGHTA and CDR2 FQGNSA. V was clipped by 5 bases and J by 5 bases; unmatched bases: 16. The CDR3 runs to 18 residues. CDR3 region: CASSPISPDRGPLETQYF. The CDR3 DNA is TGTGCCAGCAGCCCAATTTCCCCGGACAGGGGGCCGTTGGAGACCCAGTACTTC.

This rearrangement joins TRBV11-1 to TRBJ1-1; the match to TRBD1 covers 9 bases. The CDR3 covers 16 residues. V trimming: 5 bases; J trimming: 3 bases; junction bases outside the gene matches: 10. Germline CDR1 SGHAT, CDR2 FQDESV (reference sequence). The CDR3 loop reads CASSLYRGRGDTEAFF. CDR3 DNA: TGTGCCAGCAGCCTATACAGGGGGCGAGGGGACACTGAAGCTTTCTTT.

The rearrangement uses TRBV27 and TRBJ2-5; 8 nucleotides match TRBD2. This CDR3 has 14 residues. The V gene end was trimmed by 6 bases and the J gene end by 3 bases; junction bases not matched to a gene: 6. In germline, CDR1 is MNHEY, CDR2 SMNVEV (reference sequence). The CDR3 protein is CASRTLSGEETQYF. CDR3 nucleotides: TGTGCCAGCAGAACCCTTAGCGGGGAAGAGACCCAGTACTTC.

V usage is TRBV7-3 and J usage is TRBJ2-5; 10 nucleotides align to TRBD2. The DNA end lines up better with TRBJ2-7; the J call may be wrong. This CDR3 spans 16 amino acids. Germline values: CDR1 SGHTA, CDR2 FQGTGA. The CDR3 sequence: CASSLEASGGVYEQYF. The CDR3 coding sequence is TGTGCCAGCAGCTTAGAAGCTAGCGGGGGAGTCTACGAGCAGTACTTC.